This is a list of T cell receptor beta chains from one sample in a study of blood T cells in healthy people across ages. TCRdb re-analysed the 5' RACE reads in MiXCR, keeping a single row per CDR3 protein. The data hold 650,000 to 950,000 distinct CDR3 sequences, with 40% to 50% observed a single time. The sequenced sample consisted of blood. Receptors originate from a man aged 55 to 69 in good health. The CDR3 runs from the conserved cysteine through the conserved F or W. The order of the fields is J gene, V gene, CDR3 protein.

TRBJ2-7,TRBV6-1,CASSENPSSYEQYF
TRBJ1-1,TRBV5-1,CASSSGRDTEAFF
TRBJ2-3,TRBV4-1,CASRGIRGTDTQYF
TRBJ1-2,TRBV11-2,CASSLTGQGTF
TRBJ2-7,TRBV28,CASSLIGQDVYYEQYF
TRBJ2-1,TRBV30,CAGSPSFEQFF
TRBJ2-1,TRBV7-8,CASSLSVGNEQFF
TRBJ2-1,TRBV24-1,CTTSDPRNPYNELFF
TRBJ2-5,TRBV15,CATSRDLKVGQGETQYF
TRBJ2-5,TRBV20-1,CSAPVGATRATQYF
TRBJ2-1,TRBV12-3/TRBV12-4,CASRSSSGGYNEQFF
TRBJ1-2,TRBV4-3,CASSHSTGEIYGYTF
TRBJ2-3,TRBV20-1,CSARVAYSGTDASTDTQYF
TRBJ2-1,TRBV4-1,CASSQTEKLINEQFF
TRBJ2-7,TRBV7-9,CASSITDSKQYF
TRBJ2-7,TRBV28,CASCGTYYEQYF
TRBJ2-4,TRBV6-4,CANPTKEEAKNIQYF
TRBJ2-1,TRBV25-1,CASSELRRGLYNEQFF
TRBJ2-3,TRBV28,CASSSHAASGTDTQYF
TRBJ2-5,TRBV10-2,CASRRLAGGPETQYF
TRBJ2-5,TRBV11-2,CASTTFPGQDQYF
TRBJ2-3,TRBV5-6,CASSYRTSGTNTDTQYF
TRBJ2-7,TRBV29-1,CSVEQGAKGLYF
TRBJ1-4,TRBV7-2,CASRVDGINEKLFF
TRBJ1-2,TRBV10-3,CAISRQGDNYGYTF
TRBJ2-1,TRBV12-3/TRBV12-4,CASILTSGAQGEQFF
.,TRBV5-4,CASSFEGGRRNIQYF
TRBJ1-6,TRBV20-1,CSAGPGQNNSPLHF
TRBJ1-1,TRBV20-1,CSARDAARGNTEAFF
TRBJ2-3,TRBV5-1,CASSPTLAGGTDTQYF
TRBJ2-1,TRBV6-1,CASSESIVTGSNNEQFF
TRBJ1-1,TRBV5-1,CASSLGGDRATEAFF
TRBJ1-1,TRBV6-6,CASSSTGGSTEAFF
TRBJ2-7,TRBV6-5,CASQKPGTYEQYF
TRBJ2-1,TRBV11-2,CASRLDRNEQFF
TRBJ2-3,TRBV7-2,CASSPEPTGRAGGDTQYF
TRBJ2-3,TRBV28,CASSFRGTRYF
TRBJ2-3,TRBV20-1,CSASMSGGIDTQYF
TRBJ2-7,TRBV18,CASSSAGPDEQYF
TRBJ2-1,TRBV7-9,CASSLFTHEQFF
TRBJ2-3,TRBV5-1,CASSLLLAGGVDTQYF
TRBJ2-4,TRBV5-1,CASSLGQVENIQYF
TRBJ2-5,TRBV7-2,CASSLARTAQETQYF